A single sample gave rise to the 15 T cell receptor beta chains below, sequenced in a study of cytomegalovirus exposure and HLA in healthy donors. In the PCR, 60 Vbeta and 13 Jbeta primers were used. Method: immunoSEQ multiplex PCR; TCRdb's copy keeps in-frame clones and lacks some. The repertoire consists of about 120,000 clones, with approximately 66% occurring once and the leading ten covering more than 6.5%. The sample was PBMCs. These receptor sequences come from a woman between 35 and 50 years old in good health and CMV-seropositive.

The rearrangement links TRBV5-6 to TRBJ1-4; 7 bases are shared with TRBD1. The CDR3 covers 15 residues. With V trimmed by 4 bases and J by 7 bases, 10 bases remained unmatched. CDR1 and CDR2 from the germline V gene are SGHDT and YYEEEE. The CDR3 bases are TGTGCCAGCAGCCTGGGGAGACAGGGTGGTGAAAAACTGTTTTTT. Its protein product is CASSLGRQGGEKLFF.

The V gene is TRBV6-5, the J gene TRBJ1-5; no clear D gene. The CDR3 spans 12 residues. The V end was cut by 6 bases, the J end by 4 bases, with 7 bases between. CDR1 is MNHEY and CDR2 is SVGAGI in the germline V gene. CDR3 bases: TGTGCCAGCAGCGACGGGAATCAGCCCCAGCATTTT. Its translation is CASSDGNQPQHF.

CDR3 amino acids: CSVVPGLAKYEQYF. Here the CDR3 DNA reads TGCAGCGTTGTACCGGGACTAGCGAAGTACGAGCAGTACTTC. The chain combines TRBV29-1 with TRBJ2-7; 10 bases map to TRBD2. V shed 4 bases and J 4 bases; nucleotides not matched to a gene: 7. CDR1 and CDR2 from the germline V gene are SQVTM and ANQGSEA. The length of the CDR3 is 14 residues.

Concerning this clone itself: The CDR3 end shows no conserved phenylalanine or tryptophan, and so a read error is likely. The CDR3 loop reads CASSRTVVVQPQHL. In DNA, the CDR3 is TGTGCCAGTAGCCGGACAGTGGTTGTTCAGCCCCAGCATCTT. This chain uses TRBV19 with TRBJ1-5; maybe TRBD1 (6 bases). With 6 bases removed from V and 6 bases from J, the gap between germline ends came to 15 bases. This CDR3 comprises 14 residues. Germline loops: CDR1 LNHDA, CDR2 SQIVND (reference sequence).

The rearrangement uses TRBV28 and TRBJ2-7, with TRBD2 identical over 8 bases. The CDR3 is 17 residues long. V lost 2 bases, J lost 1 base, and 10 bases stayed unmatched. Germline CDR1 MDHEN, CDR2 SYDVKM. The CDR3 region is CASSLHQLAALSYEQYF. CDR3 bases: TGTGCCAGCAGTTTACACCAACTAGCGGCGTTATCCTACGAGCAGTACTTC.

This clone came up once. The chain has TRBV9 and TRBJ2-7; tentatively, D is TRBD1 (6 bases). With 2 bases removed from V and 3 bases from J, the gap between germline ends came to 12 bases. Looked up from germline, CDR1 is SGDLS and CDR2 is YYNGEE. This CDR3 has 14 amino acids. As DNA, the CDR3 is TGTGCCAGCAGCGTCGGAGACAGGAGCTACGAGCAGTACTTC. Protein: CASSVGDRSYEQYF.

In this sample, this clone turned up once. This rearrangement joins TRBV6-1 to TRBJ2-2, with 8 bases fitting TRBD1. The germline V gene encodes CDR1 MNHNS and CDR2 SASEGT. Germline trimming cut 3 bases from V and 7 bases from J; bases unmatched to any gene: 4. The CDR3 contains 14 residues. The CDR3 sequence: CASSEGQVNGELFF. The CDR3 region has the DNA TGTGCCAGCAGTGAGGGACAGGTGAACGGGGAGCTGTTTTTT.

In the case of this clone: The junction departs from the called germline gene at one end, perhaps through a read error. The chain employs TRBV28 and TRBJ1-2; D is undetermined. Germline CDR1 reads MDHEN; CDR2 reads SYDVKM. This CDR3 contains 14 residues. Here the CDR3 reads CASSSIPYSNGYPF. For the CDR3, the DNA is TGTGCCAGCAGTTCTATTCCCTACAGTAACGGCTACCCCTTC.

The CDR3 reads CASSSGQGDTEAFF. The CDR3 coding sequence is TGTGCCAGCAGTTCGGGACAGGGGGACACTGAAGCTTTCTTT. V gene TRBV28 combines with J gene TRBJ1-1, with TRBD1 matching over 11 bases. Unmatched junction bases numbered 1, after V lost 4 bases and J lost 3 bases. The germline V gene has CDR1 MDHEN and CDR2 SYDVKM. The CDR3 has 14 amino acids.

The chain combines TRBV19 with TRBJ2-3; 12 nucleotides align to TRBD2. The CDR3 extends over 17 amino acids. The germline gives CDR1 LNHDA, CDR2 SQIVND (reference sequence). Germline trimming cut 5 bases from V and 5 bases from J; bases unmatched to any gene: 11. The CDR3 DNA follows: TGTGCCAGTAGTCGCACTAGCGGGAGGAATAGGGGAGATACGCAGTATTTT. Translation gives CASSRTSGRNRGDTQYF.

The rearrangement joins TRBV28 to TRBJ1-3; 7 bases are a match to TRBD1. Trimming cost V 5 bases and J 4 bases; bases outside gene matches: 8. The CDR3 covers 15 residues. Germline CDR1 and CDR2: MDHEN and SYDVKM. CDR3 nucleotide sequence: TGTGCCAGCAGTCTGCACAGGGGAACAGGAAACACCATATATTTT. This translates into CASSLHRGTGNTIYF. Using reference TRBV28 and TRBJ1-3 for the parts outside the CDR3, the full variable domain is DVKVTQSSRYLVKRTGEKVFLECVQDMDHENMFWYRQDPGLGLRLIYFSYDVKMKEKGDIPEGYSVSREKKERFSLILESASTNQTSMYLCASSLHRGTGNTIYFGEGSWLTVV.

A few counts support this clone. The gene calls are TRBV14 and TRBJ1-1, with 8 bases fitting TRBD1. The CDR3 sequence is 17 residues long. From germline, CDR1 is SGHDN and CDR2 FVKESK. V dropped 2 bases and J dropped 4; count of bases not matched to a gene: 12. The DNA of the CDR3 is TGTGCCAGCAGCCAAAGACAGGGGAATTTTGTGGGCACTGAAGCTTTCTTT. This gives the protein CASSQRQGNFVGTEAFF.

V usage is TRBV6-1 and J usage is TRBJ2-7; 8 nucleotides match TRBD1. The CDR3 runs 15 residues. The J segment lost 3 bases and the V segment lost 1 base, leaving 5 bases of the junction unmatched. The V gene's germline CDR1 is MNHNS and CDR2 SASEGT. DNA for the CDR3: TGTGCCAGCAGTGAAGGGACAGGGCTTCGCTACGAGCAGTACTTC. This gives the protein CASSEGTGLRYEQYF.

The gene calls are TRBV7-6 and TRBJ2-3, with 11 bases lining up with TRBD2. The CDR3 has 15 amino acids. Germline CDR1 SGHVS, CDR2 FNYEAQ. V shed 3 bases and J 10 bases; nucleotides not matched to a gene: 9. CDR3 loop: CASSLETSGMGSQYF. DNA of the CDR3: TGTGCCAGCAGCTTGGAGACTAGCGGGATGGGTTCGCAGTATTTT.

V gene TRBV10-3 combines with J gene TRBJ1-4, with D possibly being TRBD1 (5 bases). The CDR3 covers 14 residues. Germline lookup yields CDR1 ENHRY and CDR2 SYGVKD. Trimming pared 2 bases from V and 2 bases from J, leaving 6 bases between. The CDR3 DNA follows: TGTGCCATCAGTGAGGGGGGGACTAATGAAAAACTGTTTTTT. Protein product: CAISEGGTNEKLFF.